What follows is one T cell receptor beta chain and its context. Its target is unknown. These data originate in a study of blood T cells in healthy people across ages. The germline V gene encodes CDR1 SGHTA and CDR2 FQGTGA. The CDR3 length is 15 residues. Broader study findings: Roughly linear age-related decline in beta diversity appeared, significant by age around 38. Estimates drawn from one million T cells were deemed to understate diversity.

Primers used in a second PCR of roughly 7 to 11 cycles were a sample-barcoded 5' primer and a J-beta primer mix. Each cDNA molecule received a tag from a template-switch adaptor that had 12 random nucleotides. TCRdb used MiXCR to reprocess the 5' RACE reads, holding one entry per CDR3 protein. Among some 700,000 distinct CDR3 sequences listed, roughly two fifths were seen once. This receptor was obtained from a woman aged 60-75 years in good health. Material for sequencing was blood. The chain carries TRBV7-3 and TRBJ2-5; TRBD1 agrees at 9 bases. The last part of the DNA fits TRBJ2-7 better; the J call may be wrong. The CDR3 DNA reads TGTGCCAGCAGCCCAACCGGACAGGGGACCCACGAGCAGTACTTC. This translates into CASSPTGQGTHEQYF.